This T cell receptor (beta chain) was recovered during a study of glioma-infiltrating T cells. On the study more broadly: Glioblastomas were WHO grade IV, sampled at first diagnosis; low-grade were grade II. Dexamethasone exposure before glioma surgery was limited to six or fewer days. Study results and limitations: Very few CDR3 sequences were shared between tissue and blood.

This CDR3 is built from 14 residues. CDR1 MDHEN and CDR2 SYDVKM come from the germline V gene. The iRepertoire nested amplicon-rescue multiplex PCR amplified TCR alpha and beta CDR3s from RNA. Each CDR3 protein is one row after TCRdb ran MiXCR on the multiplex PCR reads. This sample has 400,000 or so distinct CDR3 sequences, with roughly two fifths found just once. In the case of this clonotype: The antigen remains undetermined. At one of its ends the junction is not consistent with the germline gene, which may arise from a read error.

The sample was glioma tissue, nonneoplastic brain tissue, or PBMCs (not recorded which). The origin of this receptor is a human donor with low-grade glioma or glioblastoma, undergoing nonglioma brain surgery, or in good health (not recorded which). V is TRBV28 and J is TRBJ2-4; unclear D gene. This CDR3 reads CDSSLLSVENIQYF. CDR3 nucleotides: TGTGACAGCAGTTTACTGTCAGTAGAAAACATTCAGTACTTC.